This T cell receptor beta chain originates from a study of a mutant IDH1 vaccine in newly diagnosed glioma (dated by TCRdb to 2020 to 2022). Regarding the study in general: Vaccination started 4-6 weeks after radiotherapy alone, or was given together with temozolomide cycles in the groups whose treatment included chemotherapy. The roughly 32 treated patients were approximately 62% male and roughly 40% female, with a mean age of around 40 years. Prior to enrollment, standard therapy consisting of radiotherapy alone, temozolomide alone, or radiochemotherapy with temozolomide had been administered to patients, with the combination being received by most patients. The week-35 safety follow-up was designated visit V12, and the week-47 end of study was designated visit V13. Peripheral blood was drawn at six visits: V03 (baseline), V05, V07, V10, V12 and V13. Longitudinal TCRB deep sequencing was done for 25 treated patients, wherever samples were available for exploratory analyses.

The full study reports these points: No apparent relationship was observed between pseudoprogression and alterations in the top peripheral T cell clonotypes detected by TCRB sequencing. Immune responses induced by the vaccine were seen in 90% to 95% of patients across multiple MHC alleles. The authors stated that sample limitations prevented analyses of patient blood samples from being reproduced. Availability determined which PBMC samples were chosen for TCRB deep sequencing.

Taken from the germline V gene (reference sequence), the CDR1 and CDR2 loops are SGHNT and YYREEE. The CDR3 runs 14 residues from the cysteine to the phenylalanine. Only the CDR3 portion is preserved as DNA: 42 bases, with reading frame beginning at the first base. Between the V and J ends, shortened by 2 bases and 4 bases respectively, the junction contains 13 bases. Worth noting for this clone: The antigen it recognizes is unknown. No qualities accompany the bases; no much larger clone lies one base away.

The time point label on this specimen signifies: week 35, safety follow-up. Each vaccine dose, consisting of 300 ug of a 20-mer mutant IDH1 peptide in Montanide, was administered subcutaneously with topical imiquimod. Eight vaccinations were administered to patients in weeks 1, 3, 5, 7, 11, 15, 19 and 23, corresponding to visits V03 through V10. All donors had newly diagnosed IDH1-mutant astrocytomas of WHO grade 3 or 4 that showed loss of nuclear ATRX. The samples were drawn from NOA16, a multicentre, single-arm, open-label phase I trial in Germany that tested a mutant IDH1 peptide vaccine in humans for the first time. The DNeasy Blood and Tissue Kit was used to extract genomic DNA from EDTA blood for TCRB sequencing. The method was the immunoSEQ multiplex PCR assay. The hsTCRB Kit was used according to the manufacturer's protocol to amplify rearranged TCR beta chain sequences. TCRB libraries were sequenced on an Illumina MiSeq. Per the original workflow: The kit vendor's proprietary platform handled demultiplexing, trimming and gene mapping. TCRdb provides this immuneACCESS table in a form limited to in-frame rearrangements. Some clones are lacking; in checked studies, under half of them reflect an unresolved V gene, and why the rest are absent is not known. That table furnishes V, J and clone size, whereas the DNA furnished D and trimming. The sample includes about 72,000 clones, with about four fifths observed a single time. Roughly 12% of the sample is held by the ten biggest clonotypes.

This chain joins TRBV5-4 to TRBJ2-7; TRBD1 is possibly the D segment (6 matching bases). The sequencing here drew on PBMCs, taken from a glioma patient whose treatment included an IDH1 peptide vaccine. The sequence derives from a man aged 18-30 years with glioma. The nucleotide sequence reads TGTGCCAGCAGCTTCTCAGGGGCCCGATACGAGCAGTACTTC. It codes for CASSFSGARYEQYF.